The 10 T cell receptor beta chains given below trace back to one sample, sequenced in a study of regulatory T cells in long-lasting Graves disease. Time point indicated: newly diagnosed GD, antithyroid drugs for less than 3 months. Extracted PBMC RNA gave rise to the TCR library. Investigators prepared the TCR beta libraries by applying iRepertoire HTBI primers and Arm-PCR of CDR3 regions. Each CDR3 protein gets one entry after TCRdb re-called the multiplex PCR reads with MiXCR. Of about 610,000 distinct CDR3 sequences listed, 15% to 20% were seen once; the top ten hold around 12%. This same sample was also part of a study on T cells in Graves' hyperthyroidism and ophthalmopathy.

Here the sequenced sample was peripheral blood mononuclear cells (PBMCs), taken at new diagnosis, from a patient treated with antithyroid drugs. Receptors were obtained from a man in his late teens or twenties with Graves disease.

This clonotype was counted many times. The V gene is TRBV2, the J gene TRBJ2-7; maybe TRBD2 (6 bases). Trimming took 8 bases from V and 1 from J, leaving 9 bases between them. The CDR3 extends over 12 amino acids. Germline values: CDR1 SNHLY, CDR2 FYNNEI. CDR3 amino acids: CASGDLSYEQYF. CDR3 sequence (DNA): TGTGCCAGCGGGGACTTGTCCTACGAGCAGTACTTC.

In its sample, this clonotype was seen many times. The V and J genes are TRBV20-1 and TRBJ2-7, with D possibly TRBD2 on 6 matching bases. Germline CDR1 DFQATT, CDR2 SNEGSKA (reference sequence). V gave up 0 bases and J gave up 6 bases, with 18 bases separating them. This CDR3 region has 15 residues. CDR3 region: CSARDRREIQREQYF. The DNA of the CDR3 is TGCAGTGCTAGAGATCGCCGGGAGATTCAGCGCGAGCAGTACTTC.

This clonotype was recorded many times. The V gene is TRBV5-1, the J gene TRBJ2-7; perhaps D is TRBD1 or TRBD2 (6 bases each). The V and J ends lost 5 bases and 3 bases respectively, with 18 bases between them. CDR3 size: 15 residues. CDR1 SGHRS and CDR2 YFSETQ come from the germline V gene. CDR3 bases: TGCGCCAGCAGTCACGGGCAGGGGAGGAACTACGAGCAGTACTTC. Translation: CASSHGQGRNYEQYF.

In this sample, this clonotype turned up many times. The V and J genes are TRBV24-1 and TRBJ2-1, with 10 bases fitting TRBD2. CDR1 KGHDR and CDR2 SFDVKD come from the germline V gene. J gave up 1 base and V 2 bases, and 7 bases lay outside the gene matches. The CDR3 is made up of 18 amino acids. The CDR3 sequence is CATSDYLTSGESYNEQFF. In nucleotides, the CDR3 is TGTGCCACCAGTGATTATTTAACTAGCGGGGAGTCCTACAATGAGCAGTTCTTC.

This clonotype was seen only a few times. The rearrangement uses TRBV6-1 and TRBJ2-6; D not resolved. Trimming left V 2 bases short and J 0 bases short, with 8 bases between. CDR1 is MNHNS and CDR2 is SASEGT in the germline V gene. This CDR3 has 16 residues. CDR3 amino acids: CASSEHGYSGANVLTF. CDR3 bases: TGTGCCAGCAGTGAACACGGATACTCTGGGGCCAACGTCCTGACTTTC.

The J gene is TRBJ2-3, the V gene TRBV11-1; 7 bases map to TRBD1. Germline CDR1 and CDR2: SGHAT and FQDESV (reference sequence). The CDR3 has 16 amino acids. V gave up 3 bases and J gave up 0 bases; unmatched junction bases: 6. The CDR3: CASSFRDSPSTDTQYF. CDR3 DNA: TGTGCCAGCAGCTTCCGGGACAGCCCTAGCACAGATACGCAGTATTTT.

This clonotype was detected only a few times. The chain joins TRBV18 to TRBJ2-1; 10 bases map to TRBD2. The V gene end was trimmed by 2 bases and the J gene end by 1 base; junction bases not matched to a gene: 2. Germline assignment: CDR1 KGHSH and CDR2 LQKENI. This CDR3 has 16 amino acids. CDR3 sequence (DNA): TGTGCCAGCTCACCAAGTAGCGGGAGGTCCTACAATGAGCAGTTCTTC. It yields the protein CASSPSSGRSYNEQFF.

This chain joins TRBV4-1 and TRBJ2-3; 15 bases align to TRBD2. The better agreement between TRBJ2-5 and the DNA end casts doubt on the J call. Per germline, CDR1 MGHRA and CDR2 YSYEKL. CDR3 size: 16 residues. This CDR3 is CASSQGGLAGGETQYF. The CDR3 region has the DNA TGCGCCAGCAGCCAAGGGGGACTAGCGGGAGGAGAGACCCAGTACTTC.

This chain joins TRBV5-4 and TRBJ1-1; perhaps TRBD1 as D (6 bases). Per the germline V gene, CDR1 is SGHNT and CDR2 is YYREEE (reference sequence). The CDR3 sequence is 14 residues long. Trimming removed 2 bases at V and 5 bases at J, with 13 bases between. This CDR3 reads CASSFWGRRTEAFF. Here the CDR3 DNA reads TGTGCCAGCAGCTTCTGGGGGCGGCGGACTGAAGCTTTCTTT.

The chain recombines TRBV14 with TRBJ2-1; 8 bases match TRBD1. This CDR3 contains 15 residues. From germline, CDR1 is SGHDN and CDR2 FVKESK. The V and J ends lost 1 base and 5 bases, in that order; junction bases with no gene match: 4. The CDR3 protein is CASSQAPRGHNEQFF. As DNA, the CDR3 is TGTGCCAGCAGCCAAGCCCCCAGGGGGCACAATGAGCAGTTCTTC.